This section outlines one T cell receptor beta chain sequence together with its context. The CDR3 length is 16 residues. Trimming removed 7 bases from V and 3 bases from J; junction bases left unmatched: 14. Looked up from germline, CDR1 is MNHEY and CDR2 is SMNVEV (reference sequence). The source of the sample is a study of shared clonotypes between healthy human individuals. The protocol was immunoSEQ multiplex PCR, while the TCRdb copy is restricted to in-frame clones and leaves out a portion. The table has some 1,600,000 clones, 95% to 99% seen once. This receptor was obtained from a man aged 25 to 45 in good health. The chain uses TRBV27 and TRBJ2-5, with 7 bases that match TRBD1. Material for sequencing was naive CD4+ T cells sorted from blood. The subset: CD45RA+ positively selected. The CDR3 DNA reads TGTGCCAGCAACCCACAGGGGCAACTAGGAAAAGAGACCCAGTACTTC. Encoded protein: CASNPQGQLGKETQYF.